This TCR beta chain appears in the sequencing data of a study of OX40 agonist ivuxolimab in advanced cancers. Produced via immunoSEQ multiplex PCR; TCRdb's table is partial and in-frame only. The sample lists 80,000 to 95,000 clones, under 90% occurring once. This clone showed up just a few times. The CDR3 is made up of 13 amino acids. The germline V and J ends were trimmed by 6 bases and 5 bases, with 13 bases remaining between them. Germline V gene sequence: CDR1 MNHNS, CDR2 SASEGT. The source of this sequence is an adult with an advanced solid tumor such as melanoma, head and neck, liver or kidney cancer. This specimen was CD4+ or CD8+ T cells sorted from blood, taken in a trial of the OX40 agonist ivuxolimab. The chain joins TRBV6-1 to TRBJ1-2; a weak D match, TRBD1 (5 bases). CDR3 DNA: TGTGCCAGCAGCTACGGACACCTATATGGCTACACCTTC. It specifies CASSYGHLYGYTF.